Described below is a single T cell receptor (beta chain) sequence and its context. Its target is not known. The sample originates from a study of blood T cells in healthy people across ages. Donors were systemically healthy Caucasian individuals from Russia aged about 6 to 95 years. It was with a sample-barcoded 5' primer and a J-beta primer mix that a second PCR of roughly 7 to 12 cycles was run. Each cDNA molecule received a tag from a template-switch adaptor that had 12 random nucleotides. TCRdb re-called the 5' RACE reads through MiXCR, storing one row per CDR3 protein. The sample has more than 800,000 distinct CDR3 sequences; around 43% are singletons. Study-level results: Because donor CMV status was unknown, expanded clonotype changes were possibly confounded.

Trimming removed 2 bases from V and 0 bases from J, with 20 bases in between. The CDR3 contains 19 residues. CDR1 is SGHDT and CDR2 is YYEEEE in the germline V gene. V gene TRBV5-6 combines with J gene TRBJ2-2; D is uncertain. The sample was blood. The origin of this receptor is a woman aged 55-70 years in good health. The CDR3: CASSFTPNPTRSNTGELFF. The CDR3 coding sequence is TGTGCCAGCAGCTTTACGCCTAACCCCACCCGATCGAACACCGGGGAGCTGTTTTTT.